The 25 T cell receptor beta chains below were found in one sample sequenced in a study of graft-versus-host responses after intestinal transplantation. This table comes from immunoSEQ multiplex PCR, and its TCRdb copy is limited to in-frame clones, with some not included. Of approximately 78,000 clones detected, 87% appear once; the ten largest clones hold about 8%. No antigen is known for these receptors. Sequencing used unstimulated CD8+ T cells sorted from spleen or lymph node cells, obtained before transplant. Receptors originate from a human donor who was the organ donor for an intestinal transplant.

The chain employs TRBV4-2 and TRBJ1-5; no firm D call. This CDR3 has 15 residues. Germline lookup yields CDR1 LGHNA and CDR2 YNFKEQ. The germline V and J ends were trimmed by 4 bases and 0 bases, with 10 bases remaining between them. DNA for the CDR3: TGTGCCAGCAGCCCAGGACTGTATAGCAATCAGCCCCAGCATTTT. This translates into CASSPGLYSNQPQHF.

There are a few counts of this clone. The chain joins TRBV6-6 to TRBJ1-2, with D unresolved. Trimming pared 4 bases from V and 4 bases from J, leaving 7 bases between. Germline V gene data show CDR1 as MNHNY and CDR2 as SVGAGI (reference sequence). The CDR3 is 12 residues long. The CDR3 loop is CASSWPTYGYTF. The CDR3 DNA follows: TGTGCCAGCAGTTGGCCAACCTATGGCTACACCTTC.

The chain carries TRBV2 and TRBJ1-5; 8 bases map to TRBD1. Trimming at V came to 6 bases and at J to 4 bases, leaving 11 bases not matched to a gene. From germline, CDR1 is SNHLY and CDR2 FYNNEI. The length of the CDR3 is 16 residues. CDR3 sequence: CASRPGQEISNQPQHF. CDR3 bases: TGTGCCAGCAGACCGGGACAGGAAATCAGTAATCAGCCCCAGCATTTT.

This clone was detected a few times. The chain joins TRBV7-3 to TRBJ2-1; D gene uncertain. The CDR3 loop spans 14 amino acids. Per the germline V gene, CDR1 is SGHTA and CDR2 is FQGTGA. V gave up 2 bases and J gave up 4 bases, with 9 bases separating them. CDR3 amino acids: CASSLVSNYNEQFF. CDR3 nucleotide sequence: TGTGCCAGCAGCTTAGTCAGCAATTACAATGAGCAGTTCTTC.

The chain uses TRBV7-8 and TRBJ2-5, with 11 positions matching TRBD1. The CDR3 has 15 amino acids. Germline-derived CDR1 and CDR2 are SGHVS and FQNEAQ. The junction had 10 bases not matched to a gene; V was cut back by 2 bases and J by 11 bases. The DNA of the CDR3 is TGTGCCAGCAGCTTAATAGGACAGGGGGCGGGTGAGCAGTACTTC. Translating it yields CASSLIGQGAGEQYF.

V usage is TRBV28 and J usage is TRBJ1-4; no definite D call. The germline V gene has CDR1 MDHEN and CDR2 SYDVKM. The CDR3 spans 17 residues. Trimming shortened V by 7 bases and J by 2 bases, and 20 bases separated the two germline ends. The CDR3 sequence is CASTKLSPSRTNEKLFF. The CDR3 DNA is TGTGCCAGCACGAAATTGTCCCCTTCACGGACTAATGAAAAACTGTTTTTT.

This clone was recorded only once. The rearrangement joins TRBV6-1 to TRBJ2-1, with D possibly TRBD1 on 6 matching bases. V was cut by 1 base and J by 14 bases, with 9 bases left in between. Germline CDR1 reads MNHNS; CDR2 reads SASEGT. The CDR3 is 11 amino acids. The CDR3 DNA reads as TGTGCCAGCAGTGAAGGGACAGAAGAGTTCTTC. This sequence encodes CASSEGTEEFF.

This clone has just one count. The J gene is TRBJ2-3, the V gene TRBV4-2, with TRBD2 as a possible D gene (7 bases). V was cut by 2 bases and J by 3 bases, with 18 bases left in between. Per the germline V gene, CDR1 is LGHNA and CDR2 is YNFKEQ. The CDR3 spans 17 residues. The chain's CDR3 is CASSQRIWAGATDTQYF. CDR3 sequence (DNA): TGTGCCAGCAGCCAAAGGATCTGGGCGGGGGCGACAGATACGCAGTATTTT.

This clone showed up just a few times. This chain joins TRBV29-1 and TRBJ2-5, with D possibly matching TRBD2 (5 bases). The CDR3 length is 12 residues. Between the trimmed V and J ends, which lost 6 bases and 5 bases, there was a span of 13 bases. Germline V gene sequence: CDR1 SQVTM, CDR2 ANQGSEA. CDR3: CSVRALGETQYF. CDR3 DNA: TGCAGCGTGAGGGCTCTCGGGGAGACCCAGTACTTC. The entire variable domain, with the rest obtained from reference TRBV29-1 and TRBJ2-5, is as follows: SAVISQKPSRDICQRGTSLTIQCQVDSQVTMMFWYRQQPGQSLTLIATANQGSEATYESGFVIDKFPISRPNLTFSTLTVSNMSPEDSSIYLCSVRALGETQYFGPGTRLLVL.

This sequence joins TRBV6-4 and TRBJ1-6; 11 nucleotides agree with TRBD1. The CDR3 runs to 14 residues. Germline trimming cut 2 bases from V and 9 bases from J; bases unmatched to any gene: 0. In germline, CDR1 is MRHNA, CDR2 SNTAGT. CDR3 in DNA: TGTGCCAGCAGTGACGGACAGGGGGCTTCACCCCTCCACTTT. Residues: CASSDGQGASPLHF.

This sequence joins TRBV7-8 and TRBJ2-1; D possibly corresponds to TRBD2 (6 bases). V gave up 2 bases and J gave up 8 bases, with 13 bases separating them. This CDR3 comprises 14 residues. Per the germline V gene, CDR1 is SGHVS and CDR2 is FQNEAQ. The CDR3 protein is CASSLTAGWDEQFF. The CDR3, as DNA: TGTGCCAGCAGCTTAACGGCGGGGTGGGATGAGCAGTTCTTC.

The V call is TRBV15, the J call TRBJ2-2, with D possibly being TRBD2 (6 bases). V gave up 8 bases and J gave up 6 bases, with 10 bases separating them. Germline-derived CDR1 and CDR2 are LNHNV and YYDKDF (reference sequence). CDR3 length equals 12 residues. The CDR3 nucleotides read TGTGCCACCCCCCCGGGGGCCGGGGAGCTGTTTTTT. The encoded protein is CATPPGAGELFF.

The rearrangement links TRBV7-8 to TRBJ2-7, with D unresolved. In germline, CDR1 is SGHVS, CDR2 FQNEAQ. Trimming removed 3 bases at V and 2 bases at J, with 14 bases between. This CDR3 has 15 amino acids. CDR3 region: CASSFTTHPAYEQYF. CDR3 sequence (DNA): TGTGCCAGCAGCTTTACAACCCACCCCGCCTACGAGCAGTACTTC.

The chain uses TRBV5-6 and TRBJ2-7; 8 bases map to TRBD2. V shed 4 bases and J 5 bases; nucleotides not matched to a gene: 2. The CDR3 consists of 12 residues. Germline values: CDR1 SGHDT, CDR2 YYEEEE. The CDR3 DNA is TGTGCCAGCAGCCCGGGGGGGGACGAGCAGTACTTC. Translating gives CASSPGGDEQYF.

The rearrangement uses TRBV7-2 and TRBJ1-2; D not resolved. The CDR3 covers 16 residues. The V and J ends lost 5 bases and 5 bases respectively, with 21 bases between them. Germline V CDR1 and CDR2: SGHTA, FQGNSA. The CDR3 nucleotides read TGTGCCAGCAGCCCAACCCCAGTAGATACTCGGTATGGCTACACCTTC. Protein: CASSPTPVDTRYGYTF. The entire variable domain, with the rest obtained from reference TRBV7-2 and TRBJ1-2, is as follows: GAGVSQSPSNKVTEKGKDVELRCDPISGHTALYWYRQSLGQGLEFLIYFQGNSAPDKSGLPSDRFSAERTGGSVSTLTIQRTQQEDSAVYLCASSPTPVDTRYGYTFGSGTRLTVV.

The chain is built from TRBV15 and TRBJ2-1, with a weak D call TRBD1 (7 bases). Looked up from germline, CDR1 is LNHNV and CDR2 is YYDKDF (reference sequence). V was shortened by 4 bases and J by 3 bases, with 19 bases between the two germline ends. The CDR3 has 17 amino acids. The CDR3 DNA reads TGTGCCACCAGCACTTATCAGGGGGGAAATGGCTACAATGAGCAGTTCTTC. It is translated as CATSTYQGGNGYNEQFF. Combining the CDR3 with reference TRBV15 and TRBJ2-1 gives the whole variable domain DAMVIQNPRYQVTQFGKPVTLSCSQTLNHNVMYWYQQKSSQAPKLLFHYYDKDFNNEADTPDNFQSRRPNTSFCFLDIRSPGLGDTAMYLCATSTYQGGNGYNEQFFGPGTRLTVL.

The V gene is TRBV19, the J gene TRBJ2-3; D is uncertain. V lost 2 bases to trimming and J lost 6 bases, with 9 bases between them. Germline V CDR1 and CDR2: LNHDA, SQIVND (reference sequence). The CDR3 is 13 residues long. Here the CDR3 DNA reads TGTGCCAGTAGTATAAGGGCCGTGGATACGCAGTATTTT. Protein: CASSIRAVDTQYF.

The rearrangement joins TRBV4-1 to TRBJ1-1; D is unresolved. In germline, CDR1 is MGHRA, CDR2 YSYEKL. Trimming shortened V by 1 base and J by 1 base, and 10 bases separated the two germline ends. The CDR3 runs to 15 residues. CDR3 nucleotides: TGCGCCAGCAGCCAAGTGTGGGCGGGGAACACTGAAGCTTTCTTT. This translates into CASSQVWAGNTEAFF.

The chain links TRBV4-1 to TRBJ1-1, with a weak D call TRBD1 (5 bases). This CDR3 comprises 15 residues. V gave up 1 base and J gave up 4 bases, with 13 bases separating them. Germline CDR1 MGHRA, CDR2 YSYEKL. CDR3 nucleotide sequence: TGCGCCAGCAGCCAAGGGCTTGGGGCGGGCACTGAAGCTTTCTTT. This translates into CASSQGLGAGTEAFF.

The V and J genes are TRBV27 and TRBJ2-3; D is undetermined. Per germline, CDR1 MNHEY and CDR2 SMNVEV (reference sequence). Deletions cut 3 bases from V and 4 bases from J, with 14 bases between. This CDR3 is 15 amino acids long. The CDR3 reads CASSFGGVMADTQYF. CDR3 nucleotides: TGTGCCAGCAGTTTTGGCGGCGTCATGGCAGATACGCAGTATTTT.

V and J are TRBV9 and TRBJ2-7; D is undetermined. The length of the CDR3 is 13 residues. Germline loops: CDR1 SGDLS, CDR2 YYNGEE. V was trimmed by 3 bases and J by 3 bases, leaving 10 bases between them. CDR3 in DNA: TGTGCCAGCAGCGCGGGCCCGGGCTACGAGCAGTACTTC. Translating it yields CASSAGPGYEQYF. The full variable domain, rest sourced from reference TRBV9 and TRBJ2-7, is DSGVTQTPKHLITATGQRVTLRCSPRSGDLSVYWYQQSLDQGLQFLIQYYNGEERAKGNILERFSAQQFPDLHSELNLSSLELGDSALYFCASSAGPGYEQYFGPGTRLTVT.

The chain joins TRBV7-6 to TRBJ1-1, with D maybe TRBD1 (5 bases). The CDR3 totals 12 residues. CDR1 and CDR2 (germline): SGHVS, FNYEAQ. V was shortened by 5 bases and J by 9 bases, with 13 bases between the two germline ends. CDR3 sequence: CASSRDGGKAFF. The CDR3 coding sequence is TGTGCCAGCAGCCGAGACGGGGGGAAAGCTTTCTTT.

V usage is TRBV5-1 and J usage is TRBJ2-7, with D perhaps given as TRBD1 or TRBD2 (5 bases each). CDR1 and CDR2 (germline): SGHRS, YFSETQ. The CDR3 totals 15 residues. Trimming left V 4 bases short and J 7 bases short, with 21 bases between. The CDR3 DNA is TGCGCCAGCAGCACCTCCTACCGGGGCCTTTTTGAGCAGTACTTC. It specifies CASSTSYRGLFEQYF. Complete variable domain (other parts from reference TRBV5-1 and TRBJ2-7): KAGVTQTPRYLIKTRGQQVTLSCSPISGHRSVSWYQQTPGQGLQFLFEYFSETQRNKGNFPGRFSGRQFSNSRSEMNVSTLELGDSALYLCASSTSYRGLFEQYFGPGTRLTVT.

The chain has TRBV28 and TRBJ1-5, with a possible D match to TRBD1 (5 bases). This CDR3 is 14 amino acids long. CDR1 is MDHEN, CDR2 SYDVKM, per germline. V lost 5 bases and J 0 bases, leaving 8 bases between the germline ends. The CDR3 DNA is TGTGCCAGCAGTCCGACAGATAGCAATCAGCCCCAGCATTTT. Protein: CASSPTDSNQPQHF.

This CDR3 is CASSLGPRTNQPQHF. The DNA of the CDR3 is TGTGCCAGCAGCTTGGGGCCTAGAACCAATCAGCCCCAGCATTTT. This chain joins TRBV5-8 and TRBJ1-5; D uncertain. The CDR3 has 15 amino acids. The V end was cut by 0 bases, the J end by 3 bases, with 10 bases between. CDR1 SGHTS and CDR2 YDEGEE come from the germline V gene.